This TCR beta chain derives from a study of identifying expanded T cells in peripheral blood. Regarding the study as a whole: Clone count variance between approximately two-week samples rose with total template count. Roughly 1.1 clones differed between technical replicates, versus approximately 17 and 20 over time.

Comment on this clone: The antigen remains undetermined.

Germline-derived CDR1 and CDR2 are KGHSH and LQKENI. This CDR3 region has 15 residues. Between the trimmed V and J ends, which lost 5 bases and 3 bases, there was a span of 14 bases. Collection occurred without any documented infections or immune events in donors. Here immunoSEQ multiplex PCR was the method, and the copy in TCRdb shows in-frame clones only, minus some. This table holds 70,000 to 100,000 clones, roughly 86% found once. The clonotype was recovered from a person aged 18 to 75 in good health. Sequenced sample: blood. The genes are TRBV18 and TRBJ1-5; possibly TRBD1 for D (5 bases). The CDR3 bases are TGTGCCAGCTCATCACTTGACAGAAACAATCAGCCCCAGCATTTT. Protein sequence: CASSSLDRNNQPQHF.